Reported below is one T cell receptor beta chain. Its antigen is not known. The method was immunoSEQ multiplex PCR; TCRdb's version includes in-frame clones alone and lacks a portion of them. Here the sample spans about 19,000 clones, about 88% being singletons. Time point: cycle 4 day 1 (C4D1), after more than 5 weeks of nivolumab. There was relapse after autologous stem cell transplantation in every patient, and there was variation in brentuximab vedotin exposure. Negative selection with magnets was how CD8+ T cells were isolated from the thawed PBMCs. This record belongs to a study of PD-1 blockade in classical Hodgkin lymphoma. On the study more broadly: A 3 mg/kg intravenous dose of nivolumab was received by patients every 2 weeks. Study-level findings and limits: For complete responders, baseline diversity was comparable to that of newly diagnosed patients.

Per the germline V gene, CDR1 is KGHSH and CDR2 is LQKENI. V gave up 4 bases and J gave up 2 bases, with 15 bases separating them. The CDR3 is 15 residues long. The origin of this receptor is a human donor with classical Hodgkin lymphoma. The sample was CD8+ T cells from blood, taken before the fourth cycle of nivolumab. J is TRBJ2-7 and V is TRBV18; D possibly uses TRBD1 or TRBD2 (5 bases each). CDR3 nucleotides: TGTGCCAGCTCACTGGAGTCGGGACCAACCTACGAGCAGTACTTC. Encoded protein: CASSLESGPTYEQYF.